These 8 T cell receptor beta chains were sequenced from one sample in a study of T-cell memory formation after mild COVID-19. MiXCR, run by TCRdb on the 5' RACE reads, gives a single entry per CDR3 protein. Here the sample spans hundreds of thousands of distinct CDR3 sequences, 8% to 10% being singletons. The sequencing input was PBMCs or a T cell subset sorted from them (not recorded which). Every receptor here comes from a man between 18 and 35 years old who had mild COVID-19 (a few samples of this study predate the infection). Cell type and time point are not known.

This clonotype has a handful of counts. CDR3 loop: CASSQGGAPQPQHF. In DNA, the CDR3 is TGTGCCAGCAGCCAAGGGGGGGCGCCGCAGCCCCAGCATTTT. The chain carries TRBV3-1 and TRBJ1-5, with a weak D call TRBD1 (6 bases). V shed 1 base and J shed 7 bases, with 11 bases lying between them. This CDR3 has 14 amino acids. From germline, CDR1 is LGHDT and CDR2 YNNKEL (reference sequence).

As for this clonotype: One end of the junction does not line up with germline, which may come from a read error. V is TRBV5-1 and J is TRBJ2-7; D ambiguous. CDR1 and CDR2 (germline): SGHRS, YFSETQ. The CDR3 runs to 12 residues. CDR3 region: CTSKGFTYEQYF. In DNA form, the CDR3 reads TGCACCAGCAAGGGTTTCACCTACGAGCAGTACTTC.

This clonotype was counted at least ten times. The chain employs TRBV29-1 and TRBJ2-3; D is uncertain. Deletions cut 1 base from V and 4 bases from J, with 6 bases between. Germline-derived CDR1 and CDR2 are SQVTM and ANQGSEA. The CDR3 is 12 residues long. The CDR3 is CSVEGVPDTQYF. CDR3 nucleotide sequence: TGCAGCGTTGAAGGGGTACCAGATACGCAGTATTTT.

This clonotype has just a few counts. The V and J genes are TRBV19 and TRBJ2-3; D is possibly TRBD1 (6 bases). There are 13 residues in the CDR3. The V gene's germline CDR1 is LNHDA and CDR2 SQIVND (reference sequence). V lost 7 bases, J lost 1 base, and 9 bases lay in between. The CDR3, as DNA: TGTGCCAGTACGGCAGGGGGCACAGATACGCAGTATTTT. Protein product: CASTAGGTDTQYF.

This chain links TRBV25-1 with TRBJ1-1; D not resolved. Between the trimmed V and J ends, which lost 1 base and 11 bases, there was a span of 17 bases. The CDR3 consists of 14 residues. The germline V gene encodes CDR1 MGHDK and CDR2 SYGVNS. For the CDR3, the DNA is TGTGCCAGCAGTGAATGGGAGAAGGCCATTGGGGCTTTCTTT. Translation: CASSEWEKAIGAFF.

This clonotype occurred a few times. The chain joins TRBV12-3 or TRBV12-4 to TRBJ2-1; 8 positions agree with TRBD1. The CDR3 is made up of 16 amino acids. With V trimmed by 5 bases and J by 4 bases, 10 bases remained unmatched. CDR3 in DNA: TGTGCCAGCAGTGCCCAGGGGGCCAGGATATACAATGAGCAGTTCTTC. This encodes CASSAQGARIYNEQFF.

This clonotype has just a few counts. The J gene is TRBJ2-2, the V gene TRBV20-1, with TRBD1 identical over 9 bases. Germline V gene data show CDR1 as DFQATT and CDR2 as SNEGSKA (reference sequence). This CDR3 region has 16 residues. V lost 0 bases and J lost 6; bases outside the gene matches: 8. CDR3 bases: TGCAGTGCTAGAGATCTGGACAGGGGTAGCGCCGGGGAGCTGTTTTTT. Protein: CSARDLDRGSAGELFF.

A few counts support this clonotype. V usage is TRBV6-2 or TRBV6-3 and J usage is TRBJ1-1; D is ambiguous. The germline gives CDR1 MNHEY, CDR2 SVGEGT. Deletions cut 7 bases from V and 1 base from J, with 10 bases between. The CDR3 sequence is 13 residues long. Written as DNA, the CDR3 is TGTGCCAGCACTAACGAACCGAACACTGAAGCTTTCTTT. Amino acid sequence: CASTNEPNTEAFF.